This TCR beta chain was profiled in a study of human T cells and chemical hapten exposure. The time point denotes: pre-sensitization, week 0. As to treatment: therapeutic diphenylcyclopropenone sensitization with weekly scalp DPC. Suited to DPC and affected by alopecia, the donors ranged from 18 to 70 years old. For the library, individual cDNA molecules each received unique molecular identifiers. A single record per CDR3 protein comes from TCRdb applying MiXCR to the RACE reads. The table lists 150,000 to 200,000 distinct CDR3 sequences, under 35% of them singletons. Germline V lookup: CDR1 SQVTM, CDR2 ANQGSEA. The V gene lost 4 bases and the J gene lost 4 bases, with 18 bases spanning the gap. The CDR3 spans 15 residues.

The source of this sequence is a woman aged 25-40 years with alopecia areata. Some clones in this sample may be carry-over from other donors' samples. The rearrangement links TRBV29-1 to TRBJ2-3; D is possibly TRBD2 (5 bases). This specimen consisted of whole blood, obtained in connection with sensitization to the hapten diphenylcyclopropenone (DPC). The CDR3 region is CSVAPSTSSPDTQYF. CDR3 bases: TGCAGCGTTGCCCCTAGCACCTCGTCCCCAGATACGCAGTATTTT.